The sequence of this T cell receptor beta chain was determined in a study of T cell changes during pregnancy in multiple sclerosis. The germline V and J ends were trimmed by 5 bases and 2 bases, with 13 bases remaining between them. Germline CDR1 is KGHSH and CDR2 is LQKENI. The CDR3 extends over 15 amino acids. Method: immunoSEQ multiplex PCR; TCRdb's copy keeps in-frame clones and lacks some. The sample lists about 33,000 clones; roughly nine tenths were seen once. This chain uses TRBV18 with TRBJ1-3, with D unresolved. The sequence derives from a female donor in good health, enrolled as a control in a pregnancy study. The starting material was CD4+ T cells from peripheral blood mononuclear cells, obtained in the third trimester of pregnancy. CDR3 loop: CASSSLAGPGNTIYF. DNA for the CDR3: TGTGCCAGCTCATCCCTTGCCGGTCCTGGAAACACCATATATTTT.